Listed below are T cell receptor beta chains from one sample, sequenced in a study of T cell repertoires in cytomegalovirus infection. Using its own MiXCR run on the reads, TCRdb lists one record per CDR3 protein. The sample records fewer than 350,000 distinct CDR3 sequences, about a sixth being singletons. The source material was PBMCs. Receptor source: a human donor in good health (CMV status not recorded). Some clones in this sample may be carry-over from other donors' samples. Both conserved end residues are part of each CDR3. The D gene is left open where the match is weak. Clone size is stated in some rows and not others, as once, few, many or a class when expanded.

>16|TRBV24-1|TRBD1|TRBJ1-2|few
CATSDRGGQGRNGYTF
TGTGCCACCAGTGACCGAGGGGGCCAGGGGCGGAATGGCTACACCTTC
>14|TRBV12-3/TRBV12-4|.|TRBJ2-4|.
CASGLLSGENIQYF
TGTGCCAGCGGTTTACTCAGCGGAGAAAACATTCAGTACTTC
>15|TRBV2|TRBD2|TRBJ2-5|.
CASRLDTSGSETQYF
TGTGCCAGCAGACTAGATACTAGCGGTTCAGAGACCCAGTACTTC
>13|TRBV7-2|.|TRBJ2-2|many
CASSLGITGELFF
TGTGCCAGCAGCTTAGGGATCACCGGGGAGCTGTTTTTT
>17|TRBV28|TRBD1|TRBJ1-6|.
CASSLGQGGWSGSPLHF
TGTGCCAGCAGTTTGGGGCAGGGGGGATGGTCTGGTTCACCCCTCCACTTT
>16|TRBV4-1|.|TRBJ2-2|few
CASSQDLAGNTGELFF
TGCGCCAGCAGCCAAGATCTGGCAGGCAACACCGGGGAGCTGTTTTTT
>14|TRBV20-1|.|TRBJ1-2|.
CSARSREVNYGYTF
TGCAGTGCTAGGTCCAGGGAGGTTAACTATGGCTACACCTTC
>16|TRBV4-1|TRBD2|TRBJ2-3|few
CASSQDHKRGPDTQYF
TGCGCCAGCAGCCAAGACCATAAGCGGGGCCCAGATACGCAGTATTTT
>17|TRBV15|TRBD1|TRBJ2-3|few
CATSRDTGQGVADTQYF
TGTGCCACCAGCAGGGACACGGGACAGGGGGTGGCAGATACGCAGTATTTT
>15|TRBV28|TRBD1|TRBJ1-5|many
CASSPGTGREQPQHF
TGTGCCAGCAGTCCGGGGACAGGGAGGGAGCAGCCCCAGCATTTT
>14|TRBV7-9|.|TRBJ1-1|many
CASSFGGGNTEAFF
TGTGCCAGCAGCTTTGGTGGAGGGAACACTGAAGCTTTCTTT
>15|TRBV6-9|.|TRBJ1-5|many
CTLLGGGAGNQPQHF
TGTACACTTCTTGGGGGGGGCGCGGGCAATCAGCCCCAGCATTTT
>15|TRBV5-1|TRBD1|TRBJ1-5|.
CASSFTGASNQPQHF
TGCGCCAGCAGCTTTACAGGGGCGAGCAATCAGCCCCAGCATTTT
>13|TRBV2|.|TRBJ1-4|few
CASSEMEREKLFF
TGTGCCAGCAGTGAAATGGAAAGGGAAAAACTGTTTTTT
>16|TRBV7-2|.|TRBJ2-5|many
CASSLEMAAMWETQYF
TGTGCCAGCAGCTTAGAGATGGCGGCGATGTGGGAGACCCAGTACTTC
>12|TRBV24-1|.|TRBJ2-7|few
CATSEDSYEQYF
TGTGCCACCAGTGAGGATTCTTACGAGCAGTACTTC
>17|TRBV7-6|TRBD1|TRBJ2-3|.
CASRKFPGQGAGDTQYF
TGTGCCAGCAGAAAATTCCCGGGACAGGGGGCGGGAGATACGCAGTATTTT
>18|TRBV6-6|TRBD2|TRBJ2-7|few
CASSLLAGGPVSSYEQYF
TGTGCCAGCAGTTTGCTAGCGGGGGGACCCGTTAGCTCCTACGAGCAGTACTTC
>14|TRBV28|.|TRBJ2-3|.
CASSSKDRVRPQYF
TGTGCCAGCAGTTCAAAGGACAGAGTCCGACCGCAGTATTTT
>14|TRBV6-1|.|TRBJ1-4|.
CVSSYGGSGEKLFF
TGTGTCAGCAGTTACGGGGGGTCAGGGGAAAAACTGTTTTTT
>15|TRBV6-1|.|TRBJ2-3|many
CASSGRLLGADTQYF
TGTGCCAGCAGTGGCCGACTACTTGGGGCAGATACGCAGTATTTT
>15|TRBV19|TRBD1|TRBJ2-1|.
CASSTDRVRYNEQFF
TGTGCCAGTAGTACAGACAGGGTCCGGTACAATGAGCAGTTCTTC
>15|TRBV25-1|.|TRBJ2-1|many
CASSGNLGTYNEQFF
TGTGCCAGCAGTGGGAACCTTGGCACATACAATGAGCAGTTCTTC
>13|TRBV20-1|TRBD2|TRBJ2-7|.
CSARPSGDYEQYF
TGCAGTGCTAGACCTAGCGGGGACTACGAGCAGTACTTC
>14|TRBV5-4|.|TRBJ2-5|few
CASRPDRIQETQYF
TGTGCCAGCAGGCCGGACAGAATCCAAGAGACCCAGTACTTC
>16|TRBV20-1|.|TRBJ1-6|few
CSARDAGGFYNSPLHF
TGCAGTGCTAGAGATGCCGGGGGGTTCTATAATTCACCCCTCCACTTT
>16|TRBV4-1|TRBD1|TRBJ2-5|.
CASSFTDRGFLETQYF
TGCGCCAGCAGCTTCACGGACAGGGGATTTCTGGAGACCCAGTACTTC
>15|TRBV19|.|TRBJ2-1|.
CASGVAGIGYNEQFF
TGTGCCAGTGGGGTCGCGGGCATAGGCTACAATGAGCAGTTCTTC
>15|TRBV28|TRBD2|TRBJ2-5|many
CASNRYTGGRQTQYF
TGTGCCAGTAACCGGTATACGGGGGGGAGACAGACCCAGTACTTC
>14|TRBV4-3|.|TRBJ1-2|.
CASSQGTDNYGYTF
TGCGCCAGCAGCCAAGGGACAGACAACTATGGCTACACCTTC
>17|TRBV6-5|.|TRBJ1-1|many
CASSYTTQGHMNTEAFF
TGTGCCAGCAGTTACACCACTCAGGGTCACATGAACACTGAAGCTTTCTTT
>16|TRBV27|TRBD1|TRBJ2-1|.
CASSLLVDRGTDEQFF
TGTGCCAGCAGTTTATTGGTGGACAGGGGCACGGATGAGCAGTTCTTC
>16|TRBV19|.|TRBJ2-3|.
CASMRSGAAGADTQYF
TGTGCCAGTATGCGCAGTGGCGCCGCGGGCGCAGATACGCAGTATTTT
>15|TRBV12-3/TRBV12-4|.|TRBJ1-2|many
CASSFGGGIVYGYTF
TGTGCCAGCAGTTTCGGCGGGGGGATAGTCTATGGCTACACCTTC
>13|TRBV6-5|.|TRBJ1-1|many
CASSYGGLVEAFF
TGTGCCAGCAGTTATGGTGGTCTGGTTGAAGCTTTCTTT
>17|TRBV4-2|TRBD2|TRBJ2-3|few
CASSQPGGASSTDTQYF
TGTGCCAGCAGCCAGCCGGGGGGGGCATCTAGCACAGATACGCAGTATTTT
>13|TRBV29-1|TRBD1|TRBJ2-1|few
CSGRDRASSWEFF
TGCAGCGGGCGGGACAGGGCTTCGTCTTGGGAGTTCTTC
>17|TRBV5-5|TRBD2|TRBJ2-7|.
CASSLGLAGAQAYEQYF
TGTGCCAGCAGCTTGGGACTAGCGGGGGCTCAGGCCTACGAGCAGTACTTC